This T cell receptor (beta chain) was retrieved from a study of CD8 T cells in ankylosing spondylitis. MiXCR, run by TCRdb on the 5' RACE reads, gives a single entry per CDR3 protein. The sample shows about 200,000 distinct CDR3 sequences, 13% of them seen only once. The CDR3 is 15 amino acids. Germline CDR1 reads MGHRA; CDR2 reads YSYEKL. V was pared by 4 bases and J by 7 bases, with 17 bases between. This TCR was sampled from a male donor with ankylosing spondylitis or in good health (not recorded which). V is TRBV4-1 and J is TRBJ2-1; tentative D call: TRBD2 (6 bases). The sample taken for sequencing was blood, either unsorted or a sorted T cell fraction (not recorded which). CDR3 in amino acids: CASSRGTGDGNEQFF. The CDR3 nucleotides are TGCGCCAGCAGCCGTGGAACGGGAGATGGGAATGAGCAGTTCTTC.